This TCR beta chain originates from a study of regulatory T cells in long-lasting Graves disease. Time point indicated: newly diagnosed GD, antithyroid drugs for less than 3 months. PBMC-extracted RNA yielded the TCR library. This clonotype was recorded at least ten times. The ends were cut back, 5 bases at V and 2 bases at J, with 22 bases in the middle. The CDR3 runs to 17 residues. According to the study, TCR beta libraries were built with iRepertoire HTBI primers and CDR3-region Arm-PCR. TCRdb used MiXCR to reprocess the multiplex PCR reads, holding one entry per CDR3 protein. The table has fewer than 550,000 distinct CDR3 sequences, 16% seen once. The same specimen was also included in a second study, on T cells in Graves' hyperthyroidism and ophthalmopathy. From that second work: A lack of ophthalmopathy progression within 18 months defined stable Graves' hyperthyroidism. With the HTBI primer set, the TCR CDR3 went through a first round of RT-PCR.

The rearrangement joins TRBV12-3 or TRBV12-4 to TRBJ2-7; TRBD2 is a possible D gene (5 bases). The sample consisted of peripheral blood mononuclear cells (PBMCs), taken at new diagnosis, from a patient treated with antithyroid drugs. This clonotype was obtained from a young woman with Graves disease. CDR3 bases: TGTGCCAGCAGTATTAAGGTCAGCGGTTTAGGGCCCTACGAGCAGTACTTC. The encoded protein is CASSIKVSGLGPYEQYF.